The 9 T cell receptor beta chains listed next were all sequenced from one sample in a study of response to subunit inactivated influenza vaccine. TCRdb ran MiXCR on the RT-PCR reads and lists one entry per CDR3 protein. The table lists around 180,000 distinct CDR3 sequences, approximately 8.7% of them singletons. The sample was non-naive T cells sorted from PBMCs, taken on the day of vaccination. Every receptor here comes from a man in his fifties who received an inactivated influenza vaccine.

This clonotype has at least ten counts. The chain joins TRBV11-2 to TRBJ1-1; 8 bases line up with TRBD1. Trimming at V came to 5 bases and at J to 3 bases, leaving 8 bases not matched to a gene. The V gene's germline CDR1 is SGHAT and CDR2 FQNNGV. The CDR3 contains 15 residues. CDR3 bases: TGTGCCAGCAGCCCCCGGGACAGGAGGGACACTGAAGCTTTCTTT. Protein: CASSPRDRRDTEAFF.

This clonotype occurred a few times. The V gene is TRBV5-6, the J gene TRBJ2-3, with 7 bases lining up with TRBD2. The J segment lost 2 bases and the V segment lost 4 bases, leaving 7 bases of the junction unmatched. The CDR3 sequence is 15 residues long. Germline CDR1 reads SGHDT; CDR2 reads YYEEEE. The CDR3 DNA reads TGTGCCAGCAGCCTAAGGACTAGGATCACAGATACGCAGTATTTT. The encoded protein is CASSLRTRITDTQYF.

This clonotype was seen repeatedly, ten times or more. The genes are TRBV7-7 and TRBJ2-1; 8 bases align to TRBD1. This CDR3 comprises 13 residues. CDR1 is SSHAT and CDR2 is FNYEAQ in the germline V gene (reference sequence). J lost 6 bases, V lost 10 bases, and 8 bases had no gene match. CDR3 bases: TGTGCCACCAAGAACACAGGGGGCAATGAGCAGTTCTTC. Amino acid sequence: CATKNTGGNEQFF.

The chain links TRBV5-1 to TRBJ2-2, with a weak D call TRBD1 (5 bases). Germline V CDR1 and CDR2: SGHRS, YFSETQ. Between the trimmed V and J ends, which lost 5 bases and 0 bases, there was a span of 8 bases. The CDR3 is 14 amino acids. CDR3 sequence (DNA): TGCGCCAGCAGGACAGAAACGAACACCGGGGAGCTGTTTTTT. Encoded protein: CASRTETNTGELFF.

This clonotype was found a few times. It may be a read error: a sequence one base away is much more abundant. CDR3 residues: CACGAGHTDTQYF. The CDR3 DNA reads as TGTGCCTGCGGAGCGGGGCACACAGATACGCAGTATTTT. The rearrangement links TRBV6-4 to TRBJ2-3, with 7 bases that match TRBD2. The germline CDR1 and CDR2 sequences are MRHNA and SNTAGT. With V trimmed by 11 bases and J by 2 bases, 7 bases remained unmatched. This CDR3 is built from 13 residues.

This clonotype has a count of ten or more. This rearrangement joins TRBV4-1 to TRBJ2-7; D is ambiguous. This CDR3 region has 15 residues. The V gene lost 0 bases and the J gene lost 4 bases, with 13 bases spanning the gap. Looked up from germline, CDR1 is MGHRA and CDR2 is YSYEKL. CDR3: CASSQEGFPSYEQYF. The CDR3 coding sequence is TGCGCCAGCAGCCAAGAAGGGTTCCCTTCTTACGAGCAGTACTTC.

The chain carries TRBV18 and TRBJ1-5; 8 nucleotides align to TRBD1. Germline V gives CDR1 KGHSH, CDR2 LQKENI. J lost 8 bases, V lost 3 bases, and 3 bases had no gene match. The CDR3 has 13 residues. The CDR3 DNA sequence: TGTGCCAGCTCACCGGACAGGGAAAAGCCCCAGCATTTT. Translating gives CASSPDREKPQHF.

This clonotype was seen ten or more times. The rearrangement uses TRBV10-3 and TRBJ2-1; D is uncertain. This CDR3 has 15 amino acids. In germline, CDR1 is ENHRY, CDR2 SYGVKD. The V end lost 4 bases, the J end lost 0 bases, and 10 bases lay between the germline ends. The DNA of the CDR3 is TGTGCCATCAGTGCTACAGAGCTCTCCTACAATGAGCAGTTCTTC. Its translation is CAISATELSYNEQFF.

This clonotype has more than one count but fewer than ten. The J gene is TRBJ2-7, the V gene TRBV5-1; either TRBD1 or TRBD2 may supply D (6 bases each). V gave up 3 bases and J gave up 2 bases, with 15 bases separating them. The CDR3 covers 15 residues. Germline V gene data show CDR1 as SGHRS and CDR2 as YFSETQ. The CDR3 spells CASSSTLGGPYEQYF. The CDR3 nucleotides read TGCGCCAGCAGCTCAACATTGGGGGGCCCCTACGAGCAGTACTTC.